This passage covers 32 T cell receptor beta chains from one sample sequenced in a study of coeliac disease. Profiled with immunoSEQ multiplex PCR; TCRdb holds only in-frame clones, not every one. The sample records some 9,100 clones, around three fifths being singletons. The sequencing sample was made of intraepithelial lymphocytes from the gut. All receptors come from a woman in her sixties with celiac disease.

The V call is TRBV4-1, the J call TRBJ2-7; tentative D call: TRBD2 (7 bases). The CDR3 is made up of 18 amino acids. Germline CDR1 and CDR2: MGHRA and YSYEKL. Trimming left V 0 bases short and J 3 bases short, with 21 bases between. CDR3 residues: CASSQDTGGQSIGYEQYF. Here the CDR3 DNA reads TGCGCCAGCAGCCAAGATACCGGGGGGCAGTCTATTGGCTACGAGCAGTACTTC.

This chain connects TRBV28 to TRBJ2-3, with D unclear. The CDR3 loop spans 13 amino acids. From germline, CDR1 is MDHEN and CDR2 SYDVKM. The V end lost 2 bases, the J end lost 5 bases, and 8 bases lay between the germline ends. The CDR3 DNA is TGTGCCAGCAGTTTAGCACTACTAGATACGCAGTATTTT. Its translation is CASSLALLDTQYF. Full variable domain (outside the CDR3, taken from reference TRBV28 and TRBJ2-3): DVKVTQSSRYLVKRTGEKVFLECVQDMDHENMFWYRQDPGLGLRLIYFSYDVKMKEKGDIPEGYSVSREKKERFSLILESASTNQTSMYLCASSLALLDTQYFGPGTRLTVL.

The genes are TRBV7-9 and TRBJ2-6; D is possibly TRBD1 (6 bases). V lost 6 bases and J lost 2, with 11 bases in between. The CDR3 runs to 15 residues. Germline V CDR1 and CDR2: SEHNR, FQNEAQ (reference sequence). The CDR3 region has the DNA TGTGCCAGCAGACAGGGAGTTACTGGGGCCAACGTCCTGACTTTC. Amino acid sequence: CASRQGVTGANVLTF.

This chain links TRBV30 with TRBJ2-2, with D possibly matching TRBD2 (5 bases). The length of the CDR3 is 15 residues. V lost 6 bases and J 0 bases, leaving 14 bases between the germline ends. Germline V gene data show CDR1 as GTSNPN and CDR2 as SVGIG (reference sequence). CDR3 region: CACMRAGANTGELFF. The CDR3 region has the DNA TGTGCCTGCATGAGGGCAGGAGCGAACACCGGGGAGCTGTTTTTT.

This clone was counted only a few times. This chain uses TRBV9 with TRBJ2-3; 7 bases are a match to TRBD2. The CDR3 runs 16 residues. The trim removed 4 bases at V and 2 bases at J, leaving 10 bases unmatched. Looked up from germline, CDR1 is SGDLS and CDR2 is YYNGEE. The CDR3 reads CASSSGLVRTTDTQYF. DNA for the CDR3: TGTGCCAGCAGCTCCGGACTAGTCCGGACCACAGATACGCAGTATTTT.

The gene calls are TRBV18 and TRBJ2-2; D may be TRBD2 (5 bases). The CDR3 sequence is 17 residues long. The V end lost 3 bases, the J end lost 6 bases, and 20 bases lay between the germline ends. Germline CDR1 is KGHSH and CDR2 is LQKENI. The DNA for the CDR3 is TGTGCCAGCTCACCCCCCAAGGGAGCGAGAGGAGCCGGGGAGCTGTTTTTT. It is translated as CASSPPKGARGAGELFF.

The gene calls are TRBV15 and TRBJ2-7; 7 bases fit TRBD1. Germline V gives CDR1 LNHNV, CDR2 YYDKDF (reference sequence). This CDR3 has 15 residues. After removal of 5 bases from V and 0 bases from J, the junction contained 7 bases not matched to a gene. CDR3: CATSDRASLSYEQYF. DNA of the CDR3: TGTGCCACCAGCGACAGGGCAAGTCTCTCCTACGAGCAGTACTTC.

The chain carries TRBV4-1 and TRBJ2-7; 9 bases fit TRBD1. V lost 4 bases to trimming and J lost 5 bases; unmatched junction nucleotides: 12. Germline V gene lookup returns CDR1 MGHRA and CDR2 YSYEKL. This CDR3 is 16 amino acids long. The CDR3 DNA is TGCGCCAGCAGCCTCCAACTGGGACAGGGTGTGGACGAGCAGTACTTC. The encoded protein is CASSLQLGQGVDEQYF.

This clone was picked up a small number of times. This chain connects TRBV27 to TRBJ1-4, with TRBD1 matching over 7 bases. The V and J ends lost 2 bases and 8 bases, in that order; junction bases with no gene match: 11. The CDR3 has 16 amino acids. CDR1 is MNHEY and CDR2 is SMNVEV in the germline V gene (reference sequence). CDR3 in amino acids: CASSLMPPGGSEKLFF. In DNA form, the CDR3 reads TGTGCCAGCAGTTTAATGCCACCAGGGGGATCGGAAAAACTGTTTTTT.

This clone was picked up a small number of times. The DNA for the CDR3 is TGTGCCAGCGTTGTAGCGTTTGATGAGCAGTTCTTC. It yields the protein CASVVAFDEQFF. V usage is TRBV2 and J usage is TRBJ2-1, with TRBD2 as a possible D gene (5 bases). The CDR3 consists of 12 residues. Trimming stripped 8 bases from V and 8 bases from J, with 13 bases between. Germline CDR1 is SNHLY and CDR2 is FYNNEI.

This chain connects TRBV4-1 to TRBJ2-5; D might be TRBD1 (7 bases). Trimming pared 7 bases from V and 9 bases from J, leaving 18 bases between. Germline V CDR1 and CDR2: MGHRA, YSYEKL. This CDR3 has 13 amino acids. The CDR3 nucleotides read TGCGCCAGCATCGGGACTCCACAGGGGCCCCAGTACTTC. Its translation: CASIGTPQGPQYF.

The chain carries TRBV9 and TRBJ2-7; TRBD1 might be the D (6 bases). The CDR3 is made up of 16 amino acids. Trimming took off 2 bases at V and 2 bases at J, with 17 bases between the two ends. Germline V gives CDR1 SGDLS, CDR2 YYNGEE. CDR3 bases: TGTGCCAGCAGCGTCGCCAGGGACACGCCGACCTACGAGCAGTACTTC. Translation: CASSVARDTPTYEQYF.

V is TRBV7-3 and J is TRBJ1-5; D is uncertain. Looked up from germline, CDR1 is SGHTA and CDR2 is FQGTGA. CDR3 length equals 16 residues. Trimming removed 5 bases at V and 2 bases at J, with 16 bases between. The CDR3 sequence is CASSRNSQPGNQPQHF. The CDR3 DNA sequence: TGTGCCAGCAGCCGAAACAGCCAGCCGGGCAATCAGCCCCAGCATTTT.

This chain links TRBV4-1 with TRBJ2-3, with D maybe TRBD1 (6 bases). Germline CDR1 and CDR2: MGHRA and YSYEKL. The ends were cut back, 7 bases at V and 2 bases at J, with 7 bases in the middle. The CDR3 is 12 amino acids. CDR3 bases: TGCGCCAGCAAGGGGGACACAGATACGCAGTATTTT. As protein: CASKGDTDTQYF.

J is TRBJ2-2 and V is TRBV6-1, with 8 bases that match TRBD2. Germline CDR1 is MNHNS and CDR2 is SASEGT. J was trimmed by 5 bases and V by 4 bases; bases with no gene match: 6. This CDR3 is 15 amino acids long. The CDR3 is CASSGAGGGTGELFF. CDR3 sequence (DNA): TGTGCCAGCAGTGGGGCGGGGGGTGGAACCGGGGAGCTGTTTTTT.

J is TRBJ1-4 and V is TRBV4-1; the D is unclear. Germline V gives CDR1 MGHRA, CDR2 YSYEKL. The CDR3 covers 13 residues. The ends were cut back, 5 bases at V and 8 bases at J, with 12 bases in the middle. The CDR3 bases are TGCGCCAGCAGCTACAGTGAATTAGAAAAACTGTTTTTT. Amino acids: CASSYSELEKLFF.

The chain is built from TRBV15 and TRBJ2-5, with D maybe TRBD1 (5 bases). Trimming stripped 8 bases from V and 1 base from J, with 17 bases between. CDR1 and CDR2 (germline): LNHNV, YYDKDF (reference sequence). This CDR3 contains 15 residues. The DNA of the CDR3 is TGTGCCACCGCGTTAGGCACAGGACCCCAAGAGACCCAGTACTTC. It is translated as CATALGTGPQETQYF.

The J gene is TRBJ2-1, the V gene TRBV14; 7 nucleotides match TRBD2. Trimming took 4 bases from V and 0 from J; bases not matched to a gene: 6. Germline V gene sequence: CDR1 SGHDN, CDR2 FVKESK. The CDR3 length is 16 residues. CDR3 DNA sequence: TGTGCCAGCAGCCCCGACTGGGAGGGCTCCTACAATGAGCAGTTCTTC. Protein sequence: CASSPDWEGSYNEQFF.

The table lists this clone with a few counts. J is TRBJ2-7 and V is TRBV10-3; TRBD1 might be the D (6 bases). There are 16 residues in the CDR3. Germline V gene lookup returns CDR1 ENHRY and CDR2 SYGVKD. Trimming cost V 0 bases and J 2 bases, with 14 bases left between them. CDR3 bases: TGTGCCATCAGTGAGTCGGGGCAGGGGAGCCCCTACGAGCAGTACTTC. As protein: CAISESGQGSPYEQYF.

The sample holds a few counts of this clone. The rearrangement joins TRBV5-4 to TRBJ1-1; TRBD1 matches at 9 bases. The length of the CDR3 is 11 residues. V lost 6 bases to trimming and J lost 14 bases; unmatched junction nucleotides: 8. CDR1 SGHNT and CDR2 YYREEE come from the germline V gene (reference sequence). This CDR3 is CASITGTGYFF. CDR3 in DNA: TGTGCCAGCATCACCGGGACAGGGTACTTCTTT.

The chain is built from TRBV19 and TRBJ1-1; TRBD1 matches at 9 bases. The V gene end was trimmed by 3 bases and the J gene end by 2 bases; junction bases not matched to a gene: 1. In germline, CDR1 is LNHDA, CDR2 SQIVND (reference sequence). The CDR3 totals 14 residues. The CDR3 nucleotides are TGTGCCAGTAGTATGGGACAGGGTAACACTGAAGCTTTCTTT. Translation: CASSMGQGNTEAFF.

The chain couples TRBV11-2 to TRBJ2-6, with D possibly being TRBD2 (5 bases). The CDR3 extends over 14 amino acids. Germline loops: CDR1 SGHAT, CDR2 FQNNGV. Trimming took off 4 bases at V and 2 bases at J, with 6 bases between the two ends. The CDR3 DNA reads as TGTGCCAGCAGCTCGGGAACTGGGGCCAACGTCCTGACTTTC. Translated, it gives CASSSGTGANVLTF.

This rearrangement joins TRBV6-5 to TRBJ2-1, with 13 bases fitting TRBD2. V lost 6 bases to trimming and J lost 3 bases; unmatched junction nucleotides: 2. CDR1 is MNHEY and CDR2 is SVGAGI in the germline V gene. The CDR3 is 15 residues long. The chain's CDR3 is CASRGTSGNYNEQFF. The CDR3, as DNA: TGTGCCAGCAGAGGGACTAGCGGGAACTACAATGAGCAGTTCTTC.

The chain employs TRBV14 and TRBJ1-3, with TRBD1 identical over 9 bases. Losses at the gene ends were 3 bases for V and 3 bases for J; bases not matched to a gene: 6. The CDR3 runs to 16 residues. In germline, CDR1 is SGHDN, CDR2 FVKESK. This chain's CDR3 is CASSQATGGYGNTIYF. Written as DNA, the CDR3 is TGTGCCAGCAGCCAGGCTACAGGGGGCTATGGAAACACCATATATTTT.

There are a few counts of this clone. The chain carries TRBV7-2 and TRBJ2-7, with a possible D match to TRBD2 (6 bases). Trimming left V 5 bases short and J 3 bases short, with 8 bases between. The CDR3 runs to 12 residues. CDR1 and CDR2 (germline): SGHTA, FQGNSA. The CDR3 DNA reads TGTGCCAGCAGCACGGGACTCTACGAGCAGTACTTC. Encoded protein: CASSTGLYEQYF.

As for this clone: The junction does not match germline at one end; this may be a read error. The rearrangement joins TRBV9 to TRBJ2-3; the match to TRBD1 covers 7 bases. The CDR3 has 12 residues. CDR1 SGDLS and CDR2 YYNGEE come from the germline V gene. CDR3 sequence reads: CASRGQTGLQAF. The CDR3 DNA is TGTGCCAGCAGAGGACAGACAGGGCTACAAGCATTT.

The chain uses TRBV2 and TRBJ1-1; unclear D gene. This CDR3 contains 12 residues. The germline CDR1 and CDR2 sequences are SNHLY and FYNNEI. V lost 7 bases and J 0 bases, leaving 6 bases between the germline ends. CDR3 residues: CASTPVNTEAFF. CDR3 DNA sequence: TGTGCCAGCACTCCGGTGAACACTGAAGCTTTCTTT.

V gene TRBV7-8 combines with J gene TRBJ1-1; tentatively, D is TRBD1 (5 bases). CDR1 is SGHVS and CDR2 is FQNEAQ in the germline V gene. The V gene lost 6 bases and the J gene lost 1 base, with 12 bases spanning the gap. This CDR3 is built from 14 residues. CDR3 residues: CASRIGAGNTEAFF. DNA of the CDR3: TGTGCCAGCAGGATAGGGGCAGGGAACACTGAAGCTTTCTTT.

The chain employs TRBV5-1 and TRBJ1-4; tentative D call: TRBD1 (6 bases). CDR3 length: 15 amino acids. Germline lookup yields CDR1 SGHRS and CDR2 YFSETQ. Trimming pared 7 bases from V and 0 bases from J, leaving 13 bases between. The CDR3: CASSTGHSTNEKLFF. The CDR3 bases are TGCGCCAGCTCGACAGGCCATTCAACTAATGAAAAACTGTTTTTT.

This chain joins TRBV6-5 and TRBJ2-2; no clear D gene. V shed 7 bases and J shed 6 bases, with 15 bases lying between them. Germline V lookup: CDR1 MNHEY, CDR2 SVGAGI. The CDR3 extends over 14 amino acids. The CDR3 loop is CASKVRPAAGELFF. The CDR3 DNA reads as TGTGCCAGCAAAGTGAGACCGGCGGCCGGGGAGCTGTTTTTT.

This rearrangement joins TRBV10-3 to TRBJ2-4; possibly TRBD1 for D (5 bases). CDR3 size: 12 residues. Trimming took 10 bases from V and 5 from J, leaving 12 bases between them. Germline values: CDR1 ENHRY, CDR2 SYGVKD. CDR3 coding DNA: TGTGCCACCGGACACGGCCAAAACATTCAGTACTTC. Protein: CATGHGQNIQYF.

The chain recombines TRBV30 with TRBJ2-3, with D perhaps matching TRBD1 (6 bases). CDR1 and CDR2 from the germline V gene are GTSNPN and SVGIG (reference sequence). The CDR3 spans 14 residues. V was shortened by 0 bases and J by 6 bases, with 13 bases between the two germline ends. In nucleotides, the CDR3 is TGTGCCTGGAGTGTAGGGCAGGGGCGGGATACGCAGTATTTT. Protein: CAWSVGQGRDTQYF.